Each of the 24 T cell receptor beta chains below was sequenced from the same sample in a study of identical twins. TCRdb used MiXCR to reprocess the 5' RACE reads, holding one entry per CDR3 protein. This sample has approximately 220,000 distinct CDR3 sequences, with 7.5% found just once. These data also formed part of another study, on yellow fever vaccine responses in identical twins.

The sequenced sample was memory (CD45RO+) T cells sorted from blood. These receptor sequences come from a woman aged 18-35 years in good health.

This sequence joins TRBV24-1 and TRBJ2-5; 9 nucleotides align to TRBD1. The germline V gene encodes CDR1 KGHDR and CDR2 SFDVKD. J was trimmed by 0 bases and V by 4 bases; bases with no gene match: 5. This CDR3 has 16 amino acids. The CDR3 nucleotides are TGTGCCACCAGTGAACCCGGGACAGGGAACCAAGAGACCCAGTACTTC. It specifies CATSEPGTGNQETQYF.

This clonotype occurred many times. The rearrangement joins TRBV7-9 to TRBJ2-7, with D uncertain. CDR3 length: 13 amino acids. CDR1 is SEHNR, CDR2 FQNEAQ, per germline (reference sequence). With 7 bases removed from V and 2 bases from J, the gap between germline ends came to 12 bases. CDR3 in DNA: TGTGCCAGCACCCTAGACACAACCTACGAGCAGTACTTC. Residues: CASTLDTTYEQYF. The full variable domain, completed using reference TRBV7-9 and TRBJ2-7, is DTGVSQNPRHKITKRGQNVTFRCDPISEHNRLYWYRQTLGQGPEFLTYFQNEAQLEKSRLLSDRFSAERPKGSFSTLEIQRTEQGDSAMYLCASTLDTTYEQYFGPGTRLTVT.

This clonotype was seen a handful of times. V is TRBV11-2 and J is TRBJ2-5; 8 positions agree with TRBD1. CDR1 is SGHAT, CDR2 FQNNGV, per germline. CDR3 length: 16 residues. V dropped 4 bases and J dropped 7; count of bases not matched to a gene: 14. In nucleotides, the CDR3 is TGTGCCAGCAGCTACACCGGGACAGGAATTGCCTCGACCCAGTACTTC. Amino acid sequence: CASSYTGTGIASTQYF.

In its sample, this clonotype was seen a few times. The CDR3 nucleotides read TGTGCCAGCAGCCTTACGGGACGGCTTAATGAAAAACTGTTTTTT. This codes for CASSLTGRLNEKLFF. The gene calls are TRBV3-1 and TRBJ1-4; TRBD1 might be the D (5 bases). There are 15 residues in the CDR3. The ends were cut back, 4 bases at V and 4 bases at J, with 13 bases in the middle. Germline V gene sequence: CDR1 LGHDT, CDR2 YNNKEL (reference sequence). Full variable domain (remainder filled in from reference TRBV3-1 and TRBJ1-4): DTAVSQTPKYLVTQMGNDKSIKCEQNLGHDTMYWYKQDSKKFLKIMFSYNNKELIINETVPNRFSPKSPDKAHLNLHINSLELGDSAVYFCASSLTGRLNEKLFFGSGTQLSVL.

This clonotype was counted many times. The chain is built from TRBV12-3 or TRBV12-4 and TRBJ1-5, with D perhaps matching TRBD1 (6 bases). Trimming took off 6 bases at V and 6 bases at J, with 15 bases between the two ends. The CDR3 runs 14 residues. CDR3 coding DNA: TGTGCCAGCAGCCCCGGACAGAAAGTTCAGCCCCAGCATTTT. This gives the protein CASSPGQKVQPQHF.

This clonotype has a count of ten or more. The chain carries TRBV12-3 or TRBV12-4 and TRBJ1-1; D is undetermined. The CDR3 has 14 amino acids. With 2 bases removed from V and 1 base from J, the gap between germline ends came to 8 bases. Here the CDR3 reads CASSLIDKNTEAFF. In nucleotides, the CDR3 is TGTGCCAGCAGTTTAATTGACAAGAACACTGAAGCTTTCTTT.

The sample holds a few counts of this clonotype. The V call is TRBV20-1, the J call TRBJ2-7, with D perhaps TRBD2 (6 bases). The CDR3 totals 12 residues. Looked up from germline, CDR1 is DFQATT and CDR2 is SNEGSKA (reference sequence). V lost 6 bases to trimming and J lost 3 bases, with 12 bases between them. As DNA, the CDR3 is TGCAGTGCGTATCGCGGGAACTACGAGCAGTACTTC. Protein product: CSAYRGNYEQYF.

This clonotype was seen at least ten times. The V gene is TRBV7-2, the J gene TRBJ2-1; TRBD1 aligns across 7 bases. V trimming: 5 bases; J trimming: 6 bases; junction bases outside the gene matches: 7. Germline V gene data show CDR1 as SGHTA and CDR2 as FQGNSA. The CDR3 loop spans 14 amino acids. The CDR3 coding sequence is TGTGCCAGCAGCCCCGACAGGGTCACCAATGAGCAGTTCTTC. Translation gives CASSPDRVTNEQFF.

This clonotype has more than one count but fewer than ten. The chain recombines TRBV10-2 with TRBJ2-7; D unclear. CDR1 and CDR2 (germline): WSHSY, SAAADI. The CDR3 has 14 residues. The V and J ends lost 2 bases and 6 bases respectively, with 14 bases between them. CDR3 DNA sequence: TGCGCCAGCAGTGAGAACTACAGAATGGCCGAGCAGTACTTC. This encodes CASSENYRMAEQYF.

This chain links TRBV19 with TRBJ1-5; D not resolved. Germline assignment: CDR1 LNHDA and CDR2 SQIVND (reference sequence). V lost 1 base and J 13 bases, leaving 8 bases between the germline ends. The CDR3 is 11 amino acids. CDR3: CASSIGYYQHF. Here the CDR3 DNA reads TGTGCCAGTAGTATAGGTTACTATCAGCATTTT. Full variable domain (outside the CDR3, taken from reference TRBV19 and TRBJ1-5): DGGITQSPKYLFRKEGQNVTLSCEQNLNHDAMYWYRQDPGQGLRLIYYSQIVNDFQKGDIAEGYSVSREKKESFPLTVTSAQKNPTAFYLCASSIGYYQHFGDGTRLSIL.

The gene calls are TRBV6-2 or TRBV6-3 and TRBJ2-7; TRBD1 matches 7 bases. V was pared by 5 bases and J by 2 bases, with 12 bases of the junction left unmatched. The CDR3 runs 16 residues. Germline V gene sequence: CDR1 MNHEY, CDR2 SVGEGT. CDR3: CASSKGQARTAYEQYF. The DNA of the CDR3 is TGTGCCAGCAGTAAAGGACAGGCAAGGACCGCCTACGAGCAGTACTTC.

In its sample, this clonotype was seen a few times. The rearrangement joins TRBV28 to TRBJ1-1, with D uncertain. This CDR3 region has 14 residues. Trimming removed 2 bases at V and 0 bases at J, with 7 bases between. Germline values: CDR1 MDHEN, CDR2 SYDVKM. CDR3 sequence (DNA): TGTGCCAGCAGTTTACAGGTAATGAACACTGAAGCTTTCTTT. Translating it yields CASSLQVMNTEAFF.

This clonotype was recorded once. A read error is possible here, since a much larger clone lies one base away. The rearrangement uses TRBV29-1 and TRBJ2-7; 9 bases are shared with TRBD2. Germline CDR1 reads SQVTM; CDR2 reads ANQGSEA. Losses at the gene ends were 4 bases for V and 6 bases for J; bases not matched to a gene: 19. The CDR3 runs to 17 residues. CDR3 in amino acids: CSVGGLAGDHPLFEQYF. The CDR3 nucleotides are TGCAGCGTTGGGGGATTAGCGGGAGACCACCCCCTCTTCGAGCAGTACTTC.

This clonotype was counted at least ten times. V and J are TRBV7-2 and TRBJ2-7, with D possibly matching TRBD1 (5 bases). Germline lookup yields CDR1 SGHTA and CDR2 FQGNSA. The germline V and J ends were trimmed by 5 bases and 3 bases, with 11 bases remaining between them. This CDR3 spans 13 amino acids. CDR3 sequence reads: CASSPSQGYEQYF. CDR3 sequence (DNA): TGTGCCAGCAGCCCTAGTCAGGGCTACGAGCAGTACTTC.

The gene calls are TRBV5-1 and TRBJ2-5, with unresolved D. From germline, CDR1 is SGHRS and CDR2 YFSETQ. This CDR3 comprises 11 residues. The germline V and J ends were trimmed by 6 bases and 5 bases, with 8 bases remaining between them. Here the CDR3 reads CASKVGETQYF. The CDR3, as DNA: TGCGCCAGCAAGGTGGGGGAGACCCAGTACTTC.

Written as DNA, the CDR3 is TGTGCCAGCAGTTCTGGGACTAGCGGGAGTTTTGGGGCCCAGTACTTC. Protein sequence: CASSSGTSGSFGAQYF. The chain uses TRBV6-5 and TRBJ2-5; 14 bases are a match to TRBD2. The CDR3 has 16 amino acids. Germline CDR1 and CDR2: MNHEY and SVGAGI. J lost 9 bases, V lost 4 bases, and 10 bases had no gene match.

This clonotype has more than one count but fewer than ten. V is TRBV6-5 and J is TRBJ2-7; D remains unclear. Trimming left V 2 bases short and J 2 bases short, with 16 bases between. The length of the CDR3 is 16 residues. CDR1 MNHEY and CDR2 SVGAGI come from the germline V gene. The CDR3 sequence is CASSYPPTRPTYEQYF. CDR3 sequence (DNA): TGTGCCAGCAGTTACCCCCCCACGAGACCGACCTACGAGCAGTACTTC.

This chain's CDR3 is CSAKLPARAYEQYF. The CDR3 DNA sequence: TGCAGTGCTAAACTCCCCGCCAGGGCGTACGAGCAGTACTTC. The chain joins TRBV20-1 to TRBJ2-7; D possibly corresponds to TRBD1 (5 bases). The germline V and J ends were trimmed by 4 bases and 4 bases, with 17 bases remaining between them. Per germline, CDR1 DFQATT and CDR2 SNEGSKA (reference sequence). The CDR3 sequence is 14 residues long.

This clonotype was detected a few times. This rearrangement joins TRBV11-3 to TRBJ2-3, with D unclear. V shed 0 bases and J shed 6 bases, with 4 bases lying between them. Germline CDR1 reads SGHNT; CDR2 reads YENEEA. The CDR3 is 12 residues long. For the CDR3, the DNA is TGTGCCAGCAGCTTAGATTCGGATACGCAGTATTTT. Translating it yields CASSLDSDTQYF.

The chain joins TRBV6-1 to TRBJ1-1; TRBD1 agrees at 8 bases. With V trimmed by 2 bases and J by 8 bases, 4 bases remained unmatched. The CDR3 runs to 13 residues. Per the germline V gene, CDR1 is MNHNS and CDR2 is SASEGT. Here the CDR3 reads CASSEKDRAEAFF. DNA for the CDR3: TGTGCCAGCAGTGAAAAGGACAGGGCCGAAGCTTTCTTT.

This chain joins TRBV30 and TRBJ1-3; D remains ambiguous. The ends were cut back, 3 bases at V and 3 bases at J, with 6 bases in the middle. This CDR3 has 12 residues. Germline values: CDR1 GTSNPN, CDR2 SVGIG (reference sequence). The CDR3 protein is CAWSPGGNTIYF. For the CDR3, the DNA is TGTGCCTGGAGCCCGGGTGGAAACACCATATATTTT. Variable domain in full (rest from reference TRBV30 and TRBJ1-3): SQTIHQWPATLVQPVGSPLSLECTVEGTSNPNLYWYRQAAGRGLQLLFYSVGIGQISSEVPQNLSASRPQDRQFILSSKKLLLSDSGFYLCAWSPGGNTIYFGEGSWLTVV.

This CDR3 reads CAWSPLRTDTQYF. CDR3 sequence (DNA): TGTGCCTGGAGTCCGCTACGCACAGATACGCAGTATTTT. The V gene is TRBV30, the J gene TRBJ2-3; D is ambiguous. CDR3 length: 13 amino acids. V was shortened by 2 bases and J by 1 base, with 7 bases between the two germline ends. The germline V gene encodes CDR1 GTSNPN and CDR2 SVGIG (reference sequence).

The table lists this clonotype with many counts. The rearrangement joins TRBV7-9 to TRBJ2-1; TRBD2 matches 11 bases. There are 16 residues in the CDR3. From germline, CDR1 is SEHNR and CDR2 FQNEAQ (reference sequence). After removal of 5 bases from V and 10 bases from J, the junction contained 13 bases not matched to a gene. CDR3 protein: CASSASGTSGLGEQFF. For the CDR3, the DNA is TGTGCCAGCAGCGCCTCCGGGACTAGCGGTCTAGGGGAGCAGTTCTTC. Drawing the rest from reference TRBV7-9 and TRBJ2-1, the complete variable domain is DTGVSQNPRHKITKRGQNVTFRCDPISEHNRLYWYRQTLGQGPEFLTYFQNEAQLEKSRLLSDRFSAERPKGSFSTLEIQRTEQGDSAMYLCASSASGTSGLGEQFFGPGTRLTVL.

The chain carries TRBV6-5 and TRBJ2-7; 7 nucleotides match TRBD1. This CDR3 contains 15 residues. The ends lost 4 bases at V and 4 bases at J; junction bases unmatched: 10. CDR1 is MNHEY, CDR2 SVGAGI, per germline. The CDR3 DNA sequence: TGTGCCAGCAGTTCCGCCCGCTCGACAGGGTACGAGCAGTACTTC. It yields the protein CASSSARSTGYEQYF.